These T cell receptor beta chains were read from a single sample in a study of CD8+CD57+ T cells in acquired aplastic anemia. TCRdb ran MiXCR on the reads and lists one entry per CDR3 protein. Among roughly 290,000 distinct CDR3 sequences listed, under 65% were seen once. Specimen: sorted CD4+, CD8+, or CD8+CD57+ T cells (not recorded which) from PBMCs. Receptor source: a human donor with aplastic anemia. Each CDR3 is given with its conserved first and last residue. A D gene is named only where the DNA matches it firmly. Rows give clone size only sometimes, using once, few, many, or a class for an expanded clone.

NA	16	TRBD2	TRBJ2-1	TRBV7-2	CASSPREGPRVNEQFF	TGTGCCAGCAGCCCCAGGGAGGGCCCCCGGGTCAATGAGCAGTTCTTC
few	11	NA	TRBJ1-6	TRBV6-6	CASTGNSPLHF	TGTGCCAGCACGGGGAATTCACCCCTCCACTTT
few	13	NA	TRBJ2-7	TRBV10-3	CAISEPRTPPQYF	TGTGCCATCAGTGAGCCGAGGACTCCGCCGCAGTACTTC
NA	13	NA	TRBJ2-1	TRBV5-1	CASSFRGADEQFF	TGCGCCAGCAGCTTTCGGGGGGCGGATGAGCAGTTCTTC
many	16	NA	TRBJ2-3	TRBV10-1	CASSHLSGTSTDTQYF	TGCGCCAGCAGCCACCTTAGCGGAACTAGCACAGATACGCAGTATTTT
NA	13	NA	TRBJ2-1	TRBV5-1	CASKLSLSNEQFF	TGCGCCAGCAAACTCAGCTTGTCCAATGAGCAGTTCTTC
NA	14	NA	TRBJ1-2	TRBV11-2	CASSLEGLNYGYTF	TGTGCCAGCAGCTTAGAAGGCCTTAACTATGGCTACACCTTC
many	13	NA	TRBJ1-1	TRBV2	CATTGFRNTEAFF	TGTGCCACCACAGGGTTTCGGAACACTGAAGCTTTCTTT
many	12	NA	TRBJ2-7	TRBV10-3	CAIGERIYEQYF	TGTGCCATCGGGGAGCGAATCTACGAGCAGTACTTC
many	18	NA	TRBJ2-3	TRBV5-8	CASSRGSTRRWGPDTQYF	TGTGCCAGCAGCCGAGGGTCGACTAGAAGGTGGGGACCAGATACGCAGTATTTT
NA	17	TRBD2	TRBJ2-5	TRBV19	CASTPGSGSPFGETQYF	TGTGCCAGTACCCCGGGGAGCGGGAGCCCTTTTGGAGAGACCCAGTACTTC
NA	14	NA	TRBJ1-1	TRBV9	CASSVGTMNTEAFF	TGTGCCAGCAGCGTAGGGACAATGAACACTGAAGCTTTCTTT
few	15	NA	TRBJ2-1	TRBV2	CASTRLAETYNEQFF	TGTGCCAGCACTAGGCTAGCCGAAACCTACAATGAGCAGTTCTTC
NA	16	TRBD2	TRBJ2-3	TRBV15	CATSRDLAVSTDTQYF	TGTGCCACCAGCAGAGATCTAGCGGTTAGCACAGATACGCAGTATTTT
NA	16	TRBD2	TRBJ2-1	TRBV7-9	CASSASTSGRGNEQFF	TGTGCCAGCAGCGCGTCGACTAGCGGGAGGGGGAATGAGCAGTTCTTC
NA	14	NA	TRBJ2-7	TRBV7-2	CASSWGRISYEQYF	TGTGCCAGCAGCTGGGGGAGAATCTCCTACGAGCAGTACTTC
many	15	NA	TRBJ2-5	TRBV5-1	CASSLVGRSQETQYF	TGCGCCAGCAGCTTGGTAGGCCGCTCTCAAGAGACCCAGTACTTC
NA	11	NA	TRBJ1-1	TRBV20-1	CSARPQTEAFF	TGCAGTGCTAGACCCCAGACTGAAGCTTTCTTT
NA	11	NA	TRBJ2-7	TRBV29-1	CSVVGGYEQYF	TGCAGCGTTGTGGGGGGTTACGAGCAGTACTTC
NA	16	TRBD2	TRBJ2-7	TRBV5-1	CASSFTSGGAGNEQYF	TGCGCCAGCAGCTTCACTAGCGGGGGGGCAGGTAACGAGCAGTACTTC
NA	14	NA	TRBJ1-1	TRBV4-2	CASSLLQGNTEAFF	TGTGCCAGCAGCTTGTTGCAGGGGAACACTGAAGCTTTCTTT
NA	16	TRBD2	TRBJ2-3	TRBV9	CASSVKSSGGRNEQYF	TGTGCCAGCAGCGTTAAATCTAGCGGGGGCAGGAATGAGCAGTATTTT
many	13	NA	TRBJ1-2	TRBV20-1	CSARADPDYGYTF	TGCAGTGCTAGAGCGGACCCGGACTATGGCTACACCTTC
NA	15	TRBD1	TRBJ1-1	TRBV20-1	CSAIPLTGSHTEAFF	TGCAGTGCTATTCCCCTGACAGGGTCCCACACTGAAGCTTTCTTT
NA	16	TRBD1	TRBJ2-3	TRBV25-1	CASSPPGQIHYNEQYF	TGTGCCAGCAGTCCGCCGGGACAGATTCATTACAATGAGCAGTATTTT
NA	11	NA	TRBJ2-7	TRBV10-3	CALGDSYEQYF	TGTGCGCTCGGGGACTCCTACGAGCAGTACTTC
NA	14	NA	TRBJ1-6	TRBV15	CATSRSQGNSPLHF	TGTGCCACCAGCAGGAGTCAGGGGAATTCACCCCTCCACTTT
NA	15	TRBD2	TRBJ2-5	TRBV7-3	CASSLSPGGRETQYF	TGTGCCAGCAGCTTAAGTCCGGGGGGAAGAGAGACCCAGTACTTC
NA	14	TRBD2	TRBJ2-3	TRBV11-1	CASSLTGTSDTQYF	TGTGCCAGCAGCTTAACCGGGACTAGCGATACGCAGTATTTT
many	13	NA	TRBJ1-1	TRBV29-1	CSGRGHLNTEAFF	TGCAGCGGTAGGGGTCACTTGAACACTGAAGCTTTCTTT
NA	15	NA	TRBJ2-2	TRBV4-1	CAGSPSRGRTGELFF	TGCGCCGGCAGCCCTAGCAGGGGAAGGACCGGGGAGCTGTTTTTT
NA	14	NA	TRBJ2-7	TRBV5-6	CASSPAGSLYEQYF	TGTGCCAGCAGCCCGGCGGGGTCCCTCTACGAGCAGTACTTC
NA	14	TRBD1	TRBJ1-6	TRBV20-1	CSARKTGEISPLHF	TGCAGTGCTAGAAAGACAGGGGAGATTTCACCCCTCCACTTT
few	11	NA	TRBJ2-2	TRBV2	CASSESGELFF	TGTGCCAGCAGTGAGTCCGGGGAGCTGTTTTTT
many	14	NA	TRBJ1-1	TRBV6-5	CASRIATGGTEAFF	TGTGCCAGCAGAATTGCGACCGGAGGGACTGAAGCTTTCTTT
NA	20	TRBD1	TRBJ1-1	TRBV24-1	CATSDSCGGQGALMNTEAFF	TGTGCCACCAGTGACTCCTGTGGGGGACAGGGGGCCCTTATGAACACTGAAGCTTTCTTT
few	14	TRBD1	TRBJ2-5	TRBV7-8	CASRRQGKQETQYF	TGTGCCAGCAGGCGACAGGGCAAACAAGAGACCCAGTACTTC
NA	18	TRBD2	TRBJ2-3	TRBV15	CATSLTGTSGVRTDTQYF	TGTGCCACCAGCCTAACGGGGACTAGCGGGGTACGCACAGATACGCAGTATTTT
NA	13	NA	TRBJ2-1	TRBV7-3	CASSAGQYNEQFF	TGTGCCAGCAGCGCCGGACAGTACAATGAGCAGTTCTTC
NA	15	TRBD2	TRBJ2-3	TRBV6-4	CASALAGGRTDTQYF	TGTGCCAGCGCTTTAGCGGGAGGGCGCACAGATACGCAGTATTTT
many	17	NA	TRBJ2-3	TRBV6-6	CASRTRGETTLRDTQYF	TGTGCCAGCAGAACCCGGGGAGAGACTACCCTCCGAGATACGCAGTATTTT
few	15	TRBD1	TRBJ1-6	TRBV5-4	CASSLPTGANSPLHF	TGTGCCAGCAGCTTGCCTACAGGGGCTAATTCACCCCTCCACTTT
NA	18	NA	TRBJ1-4	TRBV6-5	CASSSRDFRGLTNEKLFF	TGTGCCAGCAGTTCTCGGGACTTTCGCGGACTAACTAATGAAAAACTGTTTTTT
NA	15	NA	TRBJ2-1	TRBV24-1	CATSDLRRGIFEQLF	TGTGCCACCAGTGATTTGAGGAGGGGCATCTTTGAGCAGCTCTTC
NA	19	NA	TRBJ2-2	TRBV3-1	CASSQESPHSIPNTGELFF	TGTGCCAGCAGCCAAGAATCACCTCACAGCATACCGAACACCGGGGAGCTGTTTTTT
few	15	TRBD2	TRBJ2-7	TRBV5-8	CASSLGELAVGEQYF	TGTGCCAGCAGCTTGGGTGAACTAGCGGTTGGTGAGCAGTACTTC